These 20 T cell receptor beta chains originate from one sample sequenced in a study of T-cell reconstitution after alpha-beta-depleted transplantation in children. Molecular barcoding with unique molecular identifiers was used for the TCRbeta library. One entry per CDR3 protein results from TCRdb running MiXCR on the PCR reads. Among 55,000 to 90,000 distinct CDR3 sequences listed, 4.9% were seen once. The sample was PBMCs, mostly from graft donor cells, taken 180 days after TCRalphabeta/CD19-depleted stem cell transplant. The origin of the receptors is a boy less than two years old who had a stem cell transplant for acute myeloid leukemia, so the T cells may come from the graft donor.

This clonotype was seen many times. CDR3: CASRRIWGQGLYNEQFF. CDR3 bases: TGTGCCAGCAGAAGAATTTGGGGCCAGGGACTGTACAATGAGCAGTTCTTC. The chain combines TRBV12-3 or TRBV12-4 with TRBJ2-1, with D maybe TRBD2 (6 bases). Trimming cost V 6 bases and J 4 bases, with 22 bases left between them. The CDR3 runs 17 residues.

This clonotype was seen many times. V gene TRBV5-4 combines with J gene TRBJ2-1; TRBD2 is a possible D gene (6 bases). This CDR3 region has 15 residues. Germline assignment: CDR1 SGHNT and CDR2 YYREEE (reference sequence). The V end was cut by 6 bases, the J end by 6 bases, with 19 bases between. The CDR3 sequence: CASTTGLQGGNEQFF. The CDR3 nucleotides read TGTGCCAGCACCACAGGCCTCCAGGGAGGCAATGAGCAGTTCTTC.

This clonotype occurred many times. V usage is TRBV28 and J usage is TRBJ1-1, with TRBD1 matching over 7 bases. This CDR3 has 15 residues. V shed 5 bases, J shed 3 bases, and the junction held 9 bases outside the gene matches. Germline assignment: CDR1 MDHEN and CDR2 SYDVKM. CDR3 DNA: TGTGCCAGCAGTGCACCCAGGGGGGGGGACACTGAAGCTTTCTTT. Amino acids: CASSAPRGGDTEAFF.

In its sample, this clonotype was seen many times. The chain carries TRBV4-1 and TRBJ2-5; the D gene is possibly TRBD2 (6 bases). The V and J ends lost 0 bases and 4 bases respectively, with 15 bases between them. CDR3 length: 16 amino acids. Germline values: CDR1 MGHRA, CDR2 YSYEKL. The CDR3 loop is CASSQDPGLGGETQYF. CDR3 nucleotides: TGCGCCAGCAGCCAAGATCCGGGGCTGGGGGGAGAGACCCAGTACTTC.

In this sample, this clonotype turned up many times. This sequence joins TRBV6-5 and TRBJ1-4; D gene uncertain. CDR3 length: 14 amino acids. V lost 2 bases to trimming and J lost 8 bases, with 12 bases between them. Germline loops: CDR1 MNHEY, CDR2 SVGAGI. CDR3 protein: CASSYRALGEKLFF. CDR3 coding DNA: TGTGCCAGCAGTTACAGGGCCCTCGGGGAAAAACTGTTTTTT.

This clonotype was observed many times. V is TRBV24-1 and J is TRBJ1-2, with TRBD1 as a possible D gene (5 bases). This CDR3 contains 13 residues. Trimming shortened V by 2 bases and J by 3 bases, and 6 bases separated the two germline ends. From germline, CDR1 is KGHDR and CDR2 SFDVKD. CDR3 sequence (DNA): TGTGCCACCAGTGATTCGACAGACTATGGCTACACCTTC. Translating it yields CATSDSTDYGYTF.

This clonotype was picked up many times. The chain uses TRBV9 and TRBJ2-5, with no clear D. With 6 bases removed from V and 4 bases from J, the gap between germline ends came to 22 bases. CDR3 length equals 16 residues. Germline values: CDR1 SGDLS, CDR2 YYNGEE. CDR3 nucleotide sequence: TGTGCCAGCACCCCTCTATGGGGTGGGCGCGGAGAGACCCAGTACTTC. It yields the protein CASTPLWGGRGETQYF.

This clonotype appeared many times. This chain joins TRBV11-2 and TRBJ2-1; possible D gene TRBD1, 6 bases. V was trimmed by 0 bases and J by 2 bases, leaving 14 bases between them. The CDR3 sequence is 17 residues long. Germline-derived CDR1 and CDR2 are SGHAT and FQNNGV. The CDR3 here is CASSLDRSRTAYNEQFF. In DNA form, the CDR3 reads TGTGCCAGCAGCTTAGATCGAAGCCGGACAGCCTACAATGAGCAGTTCTTC.

There are many counts of this clonotype. The CDR3 DNA sequence: TGTGCCAGCAGCTTCGGCCGGGACAACTACGAGCAGTACTTC. This translates into CASSFGRDNYEQYF. J is TRBJ2-7 and V is TRBV7-8; maybe TRBD1 (6 bases). This CDR3 has 14 residues. Trimming took 3 bases from V and 3 from J, leaving 12 bases between them. The germline CDR1 and CDR2 sequences are SGHVS and FQNEAQ. The whole variable domain, filled in from reference TRBV7-8 and TRBJ2-7, reads GAGVSQSPRYKVAKRGQDVALRCDPISGHVSLFWYQQALGQGPEFLTYFQNEAQLDKSGLPSDRFFAERPEGSVSTLKIQRTQQEDSAVYLCASSFGRDNYEQYFGPGTRLTVT.

This clonotype has ten or more counts. The chain carries TRBV20-1 and TRBJ1-6; no clear D. Trimming took off 1 base at V and 5 bases at J, with 12 bases between the two ends. Per the germline V gene, CDR1 is DFQATT and CDR2 is SNEGSKA (reference sequence). The CDR3 covers 15 residues. The CDR3: CSARAPSRNNSPLHF. The CDR3 coding sequence is TGCAGTGCTAGAGCCCCCTCAAGGAATAATTCACCCCTCCACTTT.

This clonotype has a count of ten or more. The chain is built from TRBV4-1 and TRBJ2-5; 11 bases map to TRBD1. The length of the CDR3 is 15 residues. The germline V gene encodes CDR1 MGHRA and CDR2 YSYEKL. V lost 0 bases to trimming and J lost 4 bases; unmatched junction nucleotides: 1. This CDR3 is CASSQDGTGGETQYF. CDR3 sequence (DNA): TGCGCCAGCAGCCAAGATGGGACAGGGGGAGAGACCCAGTACTTC.

This clonotype was detected many times. The chain is built from TRBV5-1 and TRBJ2-7; D is perhaps TRBD1 (5 bases). Deletions cut 1 base from V and 0 bases from J, with 8 bases between. Germline CDR1 and CDR2: SGHRS and YFSETQ. The CDR3 is 14 residues long. CDR3 DNA: TGCGCCAGCAGCTTGACAGGTCCCTCCTACGAGCAGTACTTC. Translation: CASSLTGPSYEQYF.

This clonotype was observed at least ten times. The chain has TRBV30 and TRBJ2-5, with D possibly being TRBD1 (5 bases). Trimming took off 3 bases at V and 4 bases at J, with 12 bases between the two ends. This CDR3 region has 13 residues. The germline CDR1 and CDR2 sequences are GTSNPN and SVGIG (reference sequence). CDR3 nucleotides: TGTGCCTGGAGGGAGAAGGGGCGAGAGACCCAGTACTTC. This encodes CAWREKGRETQYF. The full variable domain, rest sourced from reference TRBV30 and TRBJ2-5, is SQTIHQWPATLVQPVGSPLSLECTVEGTSNPNLYWYRQAAGRGLQLLFYSVGIGQISSEVPQNLSASRPQDRQFILSSKKLLLSDSGFYLCAWREKGRETQYFGPGTRLLVL.

The sample holds many counts of this clonotype. This rearrangement joins TRBV20-1 to TRBJ2-1; D gene uncertain. The germline V and J ends were trimmed by 6 bases and 5 bases, with 8 bases remaining between them. The germline gives CDR1 DFQATT, CDR2 SNEGSKA (reference sequence). The CDR3 is 11 residues long. CDR3 in amino acids: CSAQEHNEQFF. Here the CDR3 DNA reads TGCAGTGCCCAGGAACACAATGAGCAGTTCTTC.

This clonotype was counted at least ten times. The chain carries TRBV4-1 and TRBJ1-2; TRBD1 agrees at 8 bases. Germline CDR1 is MGHRA and CDR2 is YSYEKL. This CDR3 region has 19 residues. Trimming took 2 bases from V and 8 from J; bases not matched to a gene: 22. The chain's CDR3 is CASSQFGDRRASFYLGYTF. The CDR3, as DNA: TGCGCCAGCAGCCAATTCGGGGACAGGAGGGCTTCCTTTTATTTGGGCTACACCTTC.

This clonotype has ten or more counts. The J gene is TRBJ1-4, the V gene TRBV5-1, with a possible D match to TRBD1 (5 bases). This CDR3 has 17 amino acids. CDR1 is SGHRS, CDR2 YFSETQ, per germline. V was clipped by 1 base and J by 4 bases, with 17 bases between them. Written as DNA, the CDR3 is TGCGCCAGCAGCTTGAGGGGTCGGGCCGACCTTAATGAAAAACTGTTTTTT. Translation: CASSLRGRADLNEKLFF.

In this sample, this clonotype turned up many times. CDR3 loop: CASSPNRGVNTEAFF. The CDR3 DNA sequence: TGTGCCAGCAGCCCCAACAGGGGGGTGAACACTGAAGCTTTCTTT. The chain links TRBV7-2 to TRBJ1-1; 8 nucleotides agree with TRBD1. The V and J ends lost 5 bases and 0 bases, in that order; junction bases with no gene match: 5. The CDR3 loop spans 15 amino acids. Germline V gene data show CDR1 as SGHTA and CDR2 as FQGNSA.

At least ten counts were recorded for this clonotype. The rearrangement joins TRBV20-1 to TRBJ2-1; no reliable D call. The CDR3 contains 10 residues. V was trimmed by 2 bases and J by 12 bases, leaving 8 bases between them. Germline CDR1 is DFQATT and CDR2 is SNEGSKA (reference sequence). CDR3: CSARPPGQFF. CDR3 in DNA: TGCAGTGCTAGACCCCCAGGGCAGTTCTTC.

Many counts were recorded for this clonotype. The genes are TRBV15 and TRBJ2-3, with 7 nucleotides matching TRBD1. There are 16 residues in the CDR3. The V gene's germline CDR1 is LNHNV and CDR2 YYDKDF (reference sequence). J gave up 3 bases and V 0 bases, and 6 bases lay outside the gene matches. For the CDR3, the DNA is TGTGCCACCAGCAGAGATCTGAGGGGGCAAACAGATACGCAGTATTTT. This encodes CATSRDLRGQTDTQYF. The complete variable domain, with remaining parts taken from reference TRBV15 and TRBJ2-3, reads DAMVIQNPRYQVTQFGKPVTLSCSQTLNHNVMYWYQQKSSQAPKLLFHYYDKDFNNEADTPDNFQSRRPNTSFCFLDIRSPGLGDTAMYLCATSRDLRGQTDTQYFGPGTRLTVL.

Ten or more counts support this clonotype. The rearrangement joins TRBV12-3 or TRBV12-4 to TRBJ2-4; D is perhaps TRBD2 (6 bases). The CDR3 length is 14 residues. Between the trimmed V and J ends, which lost 3 bases and 4 bases, there was a span of 10 bases. The CDR3, as DNA: TGTGCCAGCAGTTTCCGGGGGTCTAAAAACATTCAGTACTTC. Translating gives CASSFRGSKNIQYF.